This entry is about one TCR beta chain. Its antigen is currently unknown. A much more abundant neighbour one base away suggests this may be a read error. Germline V CDR1 and CDR2: GTSNPN, SVGIG (reference sequence). J gave up 4 bases and V 5 bases, and 14 bases lay outside the gene matches. The CDR3 consists of 16 residues. These data are taken from a study of T cells in Graves' hyperthyroidism and ophthalmopathy. Overall study results and limits: Blood also held most thyroid clonotypes expanded beyond 0.001. Median prediction lead before ophthalmopathy onset was 6.5 months with the model.

Amplified TCR beta CDR3 regions came from RNA transcripts. The HTBI primer set was used in a first-round RT-PCR of the TCR CDR3. Via MiXCR, TCRdb re-called the multiplex PCR reads, giving one row per CDR3 protein. The table includes around 600,000 distinct CDR3 sequences, around 16% detected once. This clonotype was sampled from a young woman with Graves' hyperthyroidism. This chain connects TRBV30 to TRBJ2-3; 8 bases line up with TRBD1. Sequenced input: blood. CDR3 DNA: TGTGCCTGGGGGTCCGTCCGGACAGGGCAGGCAGATACGCAGTATTTT. Encoded protein: CAWGSVRTGQADTQYF.